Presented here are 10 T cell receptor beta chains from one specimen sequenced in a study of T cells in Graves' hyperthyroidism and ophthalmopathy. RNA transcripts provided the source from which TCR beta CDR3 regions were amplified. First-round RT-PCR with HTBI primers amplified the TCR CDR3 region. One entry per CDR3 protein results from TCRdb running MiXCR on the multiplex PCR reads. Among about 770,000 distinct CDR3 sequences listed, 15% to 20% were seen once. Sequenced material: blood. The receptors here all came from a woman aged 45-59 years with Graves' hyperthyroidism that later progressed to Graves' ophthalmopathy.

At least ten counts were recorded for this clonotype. The chain's CDR3 is CASSQGQVSNQPQHF. The CDR3 DNA reads TGTGCCAGCAGCCAAGGACAGGTTAGCAATCAGCCCCAGCATTTT. This chain joins TRBV3-1 and TRBJ1-5, with D possibly TRBD1 on 6 matching bases. V dropped 1 base and J dropped 0 bases, with 7 bases sitting between them. This CDR3 comprises 15 residues. Germline V gene lookup returns CDR1 LGHDT and CDR2 YNNKEL (reference sequence).

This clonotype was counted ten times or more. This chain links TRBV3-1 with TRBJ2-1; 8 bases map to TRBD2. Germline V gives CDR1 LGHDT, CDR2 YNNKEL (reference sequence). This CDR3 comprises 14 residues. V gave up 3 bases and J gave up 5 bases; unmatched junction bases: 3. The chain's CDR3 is CASSHSGGDNEQFF. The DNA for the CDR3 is TGTGCCAGCAGCCACAGCGGGGGAGACAATGAGCAGTTCTTC.

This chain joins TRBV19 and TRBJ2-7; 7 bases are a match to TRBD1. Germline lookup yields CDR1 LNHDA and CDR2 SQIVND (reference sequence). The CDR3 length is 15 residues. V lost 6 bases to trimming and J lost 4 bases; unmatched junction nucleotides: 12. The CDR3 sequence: CASRKGQSTEYEQYF. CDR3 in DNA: TGTGCCAGTAGGAAGGGACAGTCTACAGAGTACGAGCAGTACTTC.

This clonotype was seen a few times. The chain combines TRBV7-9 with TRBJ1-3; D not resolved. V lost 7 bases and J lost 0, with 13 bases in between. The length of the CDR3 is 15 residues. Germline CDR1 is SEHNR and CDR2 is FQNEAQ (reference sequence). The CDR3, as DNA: TGTGCCAGCACCTCGGAGTATCCCTCTGGAAACACCATATATTTT. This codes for CASTSEYPSGNTIYF.

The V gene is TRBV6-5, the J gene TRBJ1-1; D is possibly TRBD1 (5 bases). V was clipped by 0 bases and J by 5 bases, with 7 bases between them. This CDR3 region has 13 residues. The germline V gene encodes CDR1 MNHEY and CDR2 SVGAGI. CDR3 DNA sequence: TGTGCCAGCAGTTACTCCCGACAGACTGAAGCTTTCTTT. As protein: CASSYSRQTEAFF.

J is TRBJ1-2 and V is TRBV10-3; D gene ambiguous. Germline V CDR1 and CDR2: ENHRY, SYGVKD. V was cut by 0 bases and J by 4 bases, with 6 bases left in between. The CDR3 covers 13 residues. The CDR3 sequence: CAISESMGYGYTF. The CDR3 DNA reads TGTGCCATCAGTGAGTCTATGGGCTATGGCTACACCTTC.

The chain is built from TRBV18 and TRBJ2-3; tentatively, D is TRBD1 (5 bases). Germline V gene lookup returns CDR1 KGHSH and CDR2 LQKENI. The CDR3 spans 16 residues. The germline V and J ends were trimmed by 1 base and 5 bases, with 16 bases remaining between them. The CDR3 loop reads CASSPLAPGPQDTQYF. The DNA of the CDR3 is TGTGCCAGCTCACCACTCGCCCCAGGGCCCCAAGATACGCAGTATTTT.

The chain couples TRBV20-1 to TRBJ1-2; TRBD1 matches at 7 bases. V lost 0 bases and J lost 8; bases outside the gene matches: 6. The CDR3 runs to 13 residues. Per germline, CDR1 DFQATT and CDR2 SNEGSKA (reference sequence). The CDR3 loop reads CSARDNRGKGYTF. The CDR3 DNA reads TGCAGTGCTAGAGACAACAGGGGAAAGGGCTACACCTTC.

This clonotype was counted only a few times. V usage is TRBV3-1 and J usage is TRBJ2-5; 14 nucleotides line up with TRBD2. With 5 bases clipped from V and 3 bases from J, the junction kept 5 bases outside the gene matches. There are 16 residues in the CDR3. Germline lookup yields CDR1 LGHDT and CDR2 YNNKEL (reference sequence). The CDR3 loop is CASSGGLAGAKETQYF. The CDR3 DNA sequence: TGTGCCAGCAGCGGGGGACTAGCGGGGGCCAAAGAGACCCAGTACTTC.

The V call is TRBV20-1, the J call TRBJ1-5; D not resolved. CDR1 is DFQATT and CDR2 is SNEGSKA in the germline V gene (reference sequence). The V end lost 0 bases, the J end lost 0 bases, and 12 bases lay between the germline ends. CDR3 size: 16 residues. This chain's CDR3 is CSARDWVPGSNQPQHF. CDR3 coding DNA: TGCAGTGCTAGAGATTGGGTCCCGGGTAGCAATCAGCCCCAGCATTTT.